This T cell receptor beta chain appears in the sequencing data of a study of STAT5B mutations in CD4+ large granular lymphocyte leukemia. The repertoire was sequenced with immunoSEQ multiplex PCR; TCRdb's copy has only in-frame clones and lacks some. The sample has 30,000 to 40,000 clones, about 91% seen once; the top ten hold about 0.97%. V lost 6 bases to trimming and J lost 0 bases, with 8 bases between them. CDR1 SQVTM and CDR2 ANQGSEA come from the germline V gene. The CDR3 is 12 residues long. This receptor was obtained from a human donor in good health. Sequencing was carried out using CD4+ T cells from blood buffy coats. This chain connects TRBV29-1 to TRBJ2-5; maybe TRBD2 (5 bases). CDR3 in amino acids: CSVDYYQETQYF. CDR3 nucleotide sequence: TGCAGCGTCGACTACTACCAAGAGACCCAGTACTTC. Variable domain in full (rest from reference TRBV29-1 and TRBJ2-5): SAVISQKPSRDICQRGTSLTIQCQVDSQVTMMFWYRQQPGQSLTLIATANQGSEATYESGFVIDKFPISRPNLTFSTLTVSNMSPEDSSIYLCSVDYYQETQYFGPGTRLLVL.